Detailed here is one T cell receptor (beta chain). The antigen is not known. This sample is part of a study of cytomegalovirus exposure and HLA in healthy donors. General study results and limits: Some V segments could not be told apart, so they were left out, TRBV6-2 and TRBV6-3 among them. In terms of immune exposure information, only CMV serostatus was available.

The germline gives CDR1 SEHNR, CDR2 FQNEAQ (reference sequence). J gave up 8 bases and V 5 bases, and 6 bases lay outside the gene matches. The CDR3 runs 16 residues. The PCR ran on 60 Vbeta and 13 Jbeta primers. Profiled with immunoSEQ multiplex PCR; TCRdb holds only in-frame clones, not every one. The sample lists roughly 220,000 clones, roughly 80% occurring once. This TCR came from a man in his fifties or sixties in good health and CMV-seronegative. Sequenced input: PBMCs. V gene TRBV7-9 combines with J gene TRBJ2-1; 16 positions agree with TRBD2. The CDR3 bases are TGTGCCAGCAGCACGGGACTAGCGGGAGGGTTCGATGAGCAGTTCTTC. Amino acids: CASSTGLAGGFDEQFF.